The 7 T cell receptor beta chains below were found in one sample sequenced in a study of breast tumors, draining lymph nodes, adjacent tissues. TCRdb analysed the multiplex PCR reads with MiXCR anew, one entry per CDR3 protein. The sample carries about 230,000 distinct CDR3 sequences, about 30% recorded once. Breast cancer patients provided tissue from their axillary draining lymph nodes. Input material: axillary lymph node tissue. Every receptor here comes from a female donor with breast cancer. Some clones in this sample may be carry-over from other donors' samples.

This clonotype occurred many times. V and J are TRBV24-1 and TRBJ2-3; TRBD1 matches 10 bases. The germline V gene has CDR1 KGHDR and CDR2 SFDVKD. The ends lost 2 bases at V and 3 bases at J; junction bases unmatched: 4. This CDR3 is built from 16 residues. CDR3 in DNA: TGTGCCACCAGTGATTCCGACAGGGGGCGAACAGATACGCAGTATTTT. Translated, it gives CATSDSDRGRTDTQYF.

The CDR3 DNA is TGCGCCAGCAGCACGGGACCTACGAACACTGAAGCTTTCTTT. It translates to CASSTGPTNTEAFF. V is TRBV5-1 and J is TRBJ1-1; TRBD1 is a possible D gene (5 bases). Germline CDR1 and CDR2: SGHRS and YFSETQ. The germline V and J ends were trimmed by 4 bases and 1 base, with 11 bases remaining between them. CDR3 length equals 14 residues.

This clonotype was counted many times. The DNA of the CDR3 is TGTGCCAGCAGCTCATACCGGGCCTCGGCGAGCTACACCTTC. Translating gives CASSSYRASASYTF. The chain joins TRBV5-6 to TRBJ1-2, with D unresolved. CDR1 is SGHDT and CDR2 is YYEEEE in the germline V gene. Trimming pared 3 bases from V and 9 bases from J, leaving 18 bases between. The CDR3 has 14 residues.

This clonotype showed up many times. The chain has TRBV20-1 and TRBJ2-5; 10 bases align to TRBD2. J gave up 7 bases and V 0 bases, and 8 bases lay outside the gene matches. CDR3 length: 15 residues. In germline, CDR1 is DFQATT, CDR2 SNEGSKA (reference sequence). This chain's CDR3 is CSAREPGLARGTQYF. In DNA form, the CDR3 reads TGCAGTGCTAGAGAACCGGGACTAGCGCGAGGGACCCAGTACTTC.

The chain employs TRBV7-9 and TRBJ2-3; D gene unclear. This CDR3 region has 15 residues. The germline V gene encodes CDR1 SEHNR and CDR2 FQNEAQ (reference sequence). Trimming took 0 bases from V and 8 from J, leaving 15 bases between them. CDR3 sequence: CASSLASSYGGTQYF. The DNA for the CDR3 is TGTGCCAGCAGCTTAGCTAGCAGCTACGGCGGTACGCAGTATTTT.

At least ten counts were recorded for this clonotype. The V and J genes are TRBV11-2 and TRBJ2-7; D call uncertain. The CDR3 has 12 residues. V lost 2 bases and J 5 bases, leaving 7 bases between the germline ends. Germline V gene data show CDR1 as SGHAT and CDR2 as FQNNGV. In nucleotides, the CDR3 is TGTGCCAGCAGCTTACGTATCGACGAGCAGTACTTC. This translates into CASSLRIDEQYF.

This clonotype has at least ten counts. The chain recombines TRBV30 with TRBJ2-7; perhaps TRBD2 as D (5 bases). CDR1 GTSNPN and CDR2 SVGIG come from the germline V gene (reference sequence). V was shortened by 2 bases and J by 7 bases, with 9 bases between the two germline ends. This CDR3 has 11 amino acids. The DNA of the CDR3 is TGTGCCTGGAGTTTGGAGCGGGAGCAGTACTTC. Protein product: CAWSLEREQYF.